This T cell receptor (beta chain) emerged from a study of T cell clonality in common variable immunodeficiency. CDR3 length equals 15 residues. V was clipped by 6 bases and J by 1 base; unmatched bases: 3. The germline V gene encodes CDR1 MRHNA and CDR2 SNTAGT. Assay used: immunoSEQ multiplex PCR; TCRdb lists only in-frame clones, some missing. Listed for the sample are some 43,000 clones, none seen a single time. This clone was seen repeatedly, ten times or more. The read terminates 3 residues ahead of where the CDR3 ends, so the germline J gene completes it. Most patients and controls had Caucasian heritage.

Sequencing used peripheral blood mononuclear cells. The sequence derives from a person aged 18 to 69 in good health. This chain uses TRBV6-4 with TRBJ2-2, with 9 bases lining up with TRBD2. This CDR3 reads CASSKTSGNTGELFF. CDR3 bases read: TGTGCCAGCAGCAAGACTAGCGGGAACACCGGGGAG.